The following is a T cell receptor (beta chain) sequence with its context. Antigen: not known. This record comes from a study of T cell repertoires in cytomegalovirus infection. Study-level information: Well-studied HLA-B-restricted epitopes and recently identified HLA-C-restricted epitopes of CMV were both used in the study. CMV infection and matching HLA type were both indicated by public TCR beta signatures.

This CDR3 has 12 amino acids. Per germline, CDR1 MNHNS and CDR2 SASEGT. V was shortened by 8 bases and J by 1 base, with 8 bases between the two germline ends. TCRdb redid the calling of the reads with MiXCR, one entry per CDR3 protein. The data contain some 920,000 distinct CDR3 sequences, about 33% of them singletons. Study observations and caveats: Public TCR beta family frequency separated CMV-and-HLA carriers, including in an independent cohort. HLA-C-restricted CMV-specific TCR beta clonotypes prevailed in the ex vivo response.

The rearrangement uses TRBV6-1 and TRBJ1-2; D gene unclear. The specimen was cultured CD8+ T cells from PBMCs, collected from culture after CMV antigen stimulation. This receptor was taken from a human donor in good health (CMV status not recorded). Some clones in this sample may be carry-over from other donors' samples. This chain's CDR3 is CASARLNYGYTF. CDR3 sequence (DNA): TGTGCCAGCGCCCGGCTTAACTATGGCTACACCTTC.